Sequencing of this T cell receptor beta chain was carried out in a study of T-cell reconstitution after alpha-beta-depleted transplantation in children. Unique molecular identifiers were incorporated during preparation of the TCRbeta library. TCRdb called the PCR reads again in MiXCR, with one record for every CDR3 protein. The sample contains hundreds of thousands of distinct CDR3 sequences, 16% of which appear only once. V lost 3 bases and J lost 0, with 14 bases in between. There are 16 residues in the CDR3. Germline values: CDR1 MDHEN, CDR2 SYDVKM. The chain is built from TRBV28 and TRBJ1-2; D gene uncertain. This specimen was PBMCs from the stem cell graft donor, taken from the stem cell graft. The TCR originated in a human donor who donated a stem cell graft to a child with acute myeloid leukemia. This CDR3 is CASSFDTSTSNYGYTF. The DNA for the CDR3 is TGTGCCAGCAGTTTTGACACGTCCACCTCTAACTATGGCTACACCTTC.